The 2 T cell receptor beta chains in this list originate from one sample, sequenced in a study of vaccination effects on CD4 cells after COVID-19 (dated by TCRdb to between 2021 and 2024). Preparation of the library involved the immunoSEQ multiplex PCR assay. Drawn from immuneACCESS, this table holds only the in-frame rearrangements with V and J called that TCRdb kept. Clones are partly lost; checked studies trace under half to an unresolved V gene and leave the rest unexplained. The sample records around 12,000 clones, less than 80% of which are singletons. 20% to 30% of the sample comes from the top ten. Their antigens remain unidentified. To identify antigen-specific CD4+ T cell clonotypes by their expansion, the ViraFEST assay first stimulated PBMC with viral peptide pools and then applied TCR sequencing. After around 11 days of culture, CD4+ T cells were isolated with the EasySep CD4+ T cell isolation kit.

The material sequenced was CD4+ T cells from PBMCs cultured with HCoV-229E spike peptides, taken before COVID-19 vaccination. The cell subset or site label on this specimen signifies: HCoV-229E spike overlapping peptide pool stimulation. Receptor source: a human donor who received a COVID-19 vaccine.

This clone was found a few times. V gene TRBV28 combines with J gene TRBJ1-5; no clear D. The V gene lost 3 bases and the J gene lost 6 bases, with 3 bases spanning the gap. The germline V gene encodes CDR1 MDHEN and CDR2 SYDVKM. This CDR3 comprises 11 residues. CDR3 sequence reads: CASSFGQPQHF. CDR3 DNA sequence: TGTGCCAGCAGTTTCGGTCAGCCCCAGCATTTT.

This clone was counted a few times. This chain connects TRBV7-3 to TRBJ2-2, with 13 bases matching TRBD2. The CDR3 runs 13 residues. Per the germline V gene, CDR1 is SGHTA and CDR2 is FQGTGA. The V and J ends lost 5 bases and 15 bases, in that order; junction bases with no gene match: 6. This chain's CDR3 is CASSLGLAGLVFF. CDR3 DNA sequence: TGTGCCAGCAGCCTGGGACTAGCGGGGTTGGTGTTTTTT.